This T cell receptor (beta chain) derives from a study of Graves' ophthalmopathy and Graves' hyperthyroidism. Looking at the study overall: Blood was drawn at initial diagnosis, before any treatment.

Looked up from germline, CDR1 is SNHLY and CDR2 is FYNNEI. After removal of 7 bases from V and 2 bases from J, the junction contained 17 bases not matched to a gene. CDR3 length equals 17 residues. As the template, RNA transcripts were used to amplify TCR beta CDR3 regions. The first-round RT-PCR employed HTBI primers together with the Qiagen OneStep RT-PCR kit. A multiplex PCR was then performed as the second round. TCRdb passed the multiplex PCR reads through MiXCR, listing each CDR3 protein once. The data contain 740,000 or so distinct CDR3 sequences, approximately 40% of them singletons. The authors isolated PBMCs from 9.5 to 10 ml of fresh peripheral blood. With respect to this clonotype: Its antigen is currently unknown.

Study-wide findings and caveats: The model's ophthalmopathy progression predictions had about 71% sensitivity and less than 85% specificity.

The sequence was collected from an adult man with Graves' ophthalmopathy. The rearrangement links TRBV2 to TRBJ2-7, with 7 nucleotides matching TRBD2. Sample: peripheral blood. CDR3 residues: CASTFGVGTAGAYEQYF. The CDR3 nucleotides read TGTGCCAGCACCTTTGGCGTGGGGACCGCGGGGGCCTACGAGCAGTACTTC. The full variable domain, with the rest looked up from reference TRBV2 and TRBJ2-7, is EPEVTQTPSHQVTQMGQEVILRCVPISNHLYFYWYRQILGQKVEFLVSFYNNEISEKSEIFDDQFSVERPDGSNFTLKIRSTKLEDSAMYFCASTFGVGTAGAYEQYFGPGTRLTVT.